In this sample, the clone carrying this T cell receptor beta chain turned up once. The germline V and J ends were trimmed by 6 bases and 0 bases, with 5 bases remaining between them. There are 12 residues in the CDR3. The V gene's germline CDR1 is MGHDK and CDR2 SYGVNS. These data originate in a study of technical replicates of blood from several donors. Sequenced by immunoSEQ multiplex PCR; TCRdb stores in-frame clones only, minus some. Of about 88,000 clones in the sample, 85% to 95% are singletons; the top ten hold 0.2% to 0.3%. The rearrangement links TRBV25-1 to TRBJ1-1, with D unclear. The sample comprised T cells isolated from PBMCs. This receptor was identified in a human donor in good health. The CDR3 nucleotides read TGTGCCAGCAGACATTTGAACACTGAAGCTTTCTTT. Its translation: CASRHLNTEAFF.